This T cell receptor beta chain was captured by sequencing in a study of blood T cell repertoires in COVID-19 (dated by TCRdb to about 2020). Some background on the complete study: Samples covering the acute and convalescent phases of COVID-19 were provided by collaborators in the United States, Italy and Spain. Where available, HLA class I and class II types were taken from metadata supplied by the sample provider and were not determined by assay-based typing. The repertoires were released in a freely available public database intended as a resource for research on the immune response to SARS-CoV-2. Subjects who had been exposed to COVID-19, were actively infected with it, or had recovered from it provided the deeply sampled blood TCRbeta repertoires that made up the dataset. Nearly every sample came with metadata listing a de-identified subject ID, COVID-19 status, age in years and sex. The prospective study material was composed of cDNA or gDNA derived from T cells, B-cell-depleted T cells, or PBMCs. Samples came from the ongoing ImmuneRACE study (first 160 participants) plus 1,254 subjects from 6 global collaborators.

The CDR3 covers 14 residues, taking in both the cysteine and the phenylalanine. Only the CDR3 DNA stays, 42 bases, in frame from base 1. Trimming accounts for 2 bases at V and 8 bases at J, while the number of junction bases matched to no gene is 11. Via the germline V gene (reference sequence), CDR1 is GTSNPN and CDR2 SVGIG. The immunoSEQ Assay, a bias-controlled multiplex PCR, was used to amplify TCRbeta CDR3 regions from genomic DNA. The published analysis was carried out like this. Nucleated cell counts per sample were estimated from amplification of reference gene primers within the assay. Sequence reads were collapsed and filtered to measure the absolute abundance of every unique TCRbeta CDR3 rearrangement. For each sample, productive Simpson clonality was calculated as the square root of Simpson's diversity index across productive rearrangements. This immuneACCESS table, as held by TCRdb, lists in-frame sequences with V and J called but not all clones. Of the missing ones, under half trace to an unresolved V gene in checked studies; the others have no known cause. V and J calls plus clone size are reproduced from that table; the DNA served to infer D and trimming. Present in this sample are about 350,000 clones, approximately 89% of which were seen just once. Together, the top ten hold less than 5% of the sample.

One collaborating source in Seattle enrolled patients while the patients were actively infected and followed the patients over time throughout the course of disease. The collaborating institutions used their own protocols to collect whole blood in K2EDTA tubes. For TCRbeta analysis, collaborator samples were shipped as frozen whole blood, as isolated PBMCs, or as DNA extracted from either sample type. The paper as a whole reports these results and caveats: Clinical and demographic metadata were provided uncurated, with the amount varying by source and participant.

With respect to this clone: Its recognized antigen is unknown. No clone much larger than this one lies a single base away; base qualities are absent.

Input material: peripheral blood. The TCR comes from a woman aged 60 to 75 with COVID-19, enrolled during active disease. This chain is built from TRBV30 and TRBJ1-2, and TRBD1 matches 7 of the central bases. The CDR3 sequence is CAWSFKGQKGGYTF. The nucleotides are TGTGCCTGGAGTTTCAAGGGACAGAAGGGCGGCTACACCTTC.